These T cell receptor beta chains were read from a single sample in a study of blood T cell repertoires in COVID-19. The table came from immunoSEQ multiplex PCR; TCRdb's copy has only in-frame clones and leaves some out. Seen here are roughly 240,000 clones, around 84% observed once, and the top ten hold approximately 2.4%. The sample taken for sequencing was peripheral blood. The receptors come from a man aged 40-50 years who had recovered from COVID-19. The CDR3 runs from the conserved cysteine through the conserved F or W.

j_call | v_call | cdr3_aa
TRBJ2-7 | TRBV11-3 | CASSLDRGHYEQYF
TRBJ1-1 | TRBV5-6 | CASSSPGGNTEAFF
TRBJ1-4 | TRBV18 | CASSRSAGTNEKLFF
TRBJ2-3 | TRBV4-3 | CASSQDREAGADTQYF
TRBJ1-5 | TRBV7-2 | CASSLLGGSNQPQHF
TRBJ1-1 | TRBV11-2 | CASSLGTGVNTEAFF
TRBJ2-1 | TRBV5-6 | CASSPVGGGGDYNEQFF
TRBJ2-2 | TRBV5-5 | CASSYLPTATNTGELFF
TRBJ2-5 | TRBV4-1 | CASSQDWRMGETQYF
TRBJ2-2 | TRBV7-8 | CASSDRVFGTGELFF
TRBJ1-1 | TRBV19 | CASSIGSAGQGGTEAFF
TRBJ1-6 | TRBV12-3/TRBV12-4 | CASSFILNSPLHF
TRBJ2-7 | TRBV6-5 | CASSLAGTRSYEQYF
TRBJ2-7 | TRBV29-1 | CSTVGRRYEQYF